Below are 7 T cell receptor beta chains sequenced from a single sample in a study of T-cell reconstitution after alpha-beta-depleted transplantation in children. Construction of the TCRbeta library involved unique molecular identifiers. TCRdb used MiXCR to reprocess the PCR reads, holding one entry per CDR3 protein. The repertoire holds under 450,000 distinct CDR3 sequences, with 15% to 20% as singletons. Sequenced material: PBMCs, mostly from graft donor cells, taken 360 days after TCRalphabeta/CD19-depleted stem cell transplant. The receptor set was obtained from a boy under two years old who had a stem cell transplant for Wiskott-Aldrich syndrome, so the T cells may come from the graft donor.

This clonotype was observed a few times. The chain employs TRBV6-5 and TRBJ1-1; D is undetermined. Looked up from germline, CDR1 is MNHEY and CDR2 is SVGAGI. V shed 6 bases and J shed 8 bases, with 10 bases lying between them. The CDR3 has 11 residues. The CDR3 loop reads CASSRGDEAFF. CDR3 nucleotides: TGTGCCAGCAGCCGGGGAGACGAAGCTTTCTTT.

The V call is TRBV5-1, the J call TRBJ2-1, with D hard to call. CDR3 length: 16 residues. Between the trimmed V and J ends, which lost 1 base and 2 bases, there was a span of 13 bases. From germline, CDR1 is SGHRS and CDR2 YFSETQ. CDR3 coding DNA: TGCGCCAGCAGCTTGTACCCGGGCTCAACCTACAATGAGCAGTTCTTC. Its protein product is CASSLYPGSTYNEQFF.

The chain has TRBV6-2 or TRBV6-3 and TRBJ2-7, with 7 bases lining up with TRBD2. The CDR3 is made up of 15 amino acids. CDR1 is MNHEY, CDR2 SVGEGT, per germline. The V segment lost 0 bases and the J segment 2 bases; nucleotides outside the gene matches: 4. The CDR3 is CASSYSRLAPYEQYF. The CDR3, as DNA: TGTGCCAGCAGTTACTCAAGACTAGCCCCCTACGAGCAGTACTTC.

This chain connects TRBV18 to TRBJ1-1, with D possibly matching TRBD1 (5 bases). The CDR3 contains 16 residues. Germline V gene sequence: CDR1 KGHSH, CDR2 LQKENI. Trimming left V 6 bases short and J 0 bases short, with 17 bases between. This CDR3 is CASSSGQPLMNTEAFF. CDR3 nucleotides: TGTGCCAGCTCCTCGGGGCAGCCGCTCATGAACACTGAAGCTTTCTTT.

The table lists this clonotype with a few counts. The CDR3 is CASSLNRTGIDEQYF. The CDR3 DNA reads TGTGCCAGCAGCTTAAATAGGACAGGGATCGACGAGCAGTACTTC. V is TRBV21-1 and J is TRBJ2-7; the table's D gene call, TRBD1, was not cross checked with the DNA. TRBV21-1 is deemed a pseudogene. The CDR3 consists of 15 residues.

The rearrangement joins TRBV5-1 to TRBJ2-2, with D perhaps assigned TRBD1 or TRBD2 (5 bases each). This CDR3 is built from 19 residues. The germline V gene encodes CDR1 SGHRS and CDR2 YFSETQ. The V and J ends lost 0 bases and 1 base respectively, with 19 bases between them. The CDR3: CASSLAGIRELLNTGELFF. The CDR3 DNA sequence: TGCGCCAGCAGCTTGGCGGGAATCAGGGAATTATTGAACACCGGGGAGCTGTTTTTT.

V gene TRBV5-1 combines with J gene TRBJ1-1; D not certain. This CDR3 spans 15 amino acids. The germline CDR1 and CDR2 sequences are SGHRS and YFSETQ. Trimming took 0 bases from V and 0 from J, leaving 9 bases between them. CDR3 protein: CASSLGLQMNTEAFF. CDR3 sequence (DNA): TGCGCCAGCAGCTTGGGTCTCCAGATGAACACTGAAGCTTTCTTT.